This T cell receptor (beta chain) was profiled in a study of T cells expressing NK-cell markers. TCRdb reprocessed the 5' RACE reads and stores each CDR3 protein as one record, lacking DNA. Recorded here are over 350,000 distinct CDR3 sequences; the top ten clones represent roughly a tenth. Germline V gene data show CDR1 as ENHRY and CDR2 as SYGVKD. This CDR3 comprises 15 residues. What was sequenced was blood T cells: a sorted CD56 or NKG2C T cell subset, CD4+ or CD8+ T cells, or bulk PBMC T cells (not recorded which). V and J are TRBV10-3 and TRBJ2-3. This TCR was sampled from a woman between 45 and 65 years old in good health. CDR3 amino acids: CAIRQLGADTDTQYF.